Listed here are 28 T cell receptor beta chains from one sample, sequenced in a study of blood T cell repertoires in COVID-19. Method: immunoSEQ multiplex PCR; TCRdb's copy keeps in-frame clones and lacks some. The profile covers around 100,000 clones, with approximately 80% appearing a single time and under 25% taken by the ten largest. Sequenced sample: peripheral blood. The receptors shown here come from a man aged 65 to 85 with active or convalescent COVID-19.

This rearrangement joins TRBV9 to TRBJ1-1, with 9 nucleotides matching TRBD1. V shed 3 bases and J 6 bases; nucleotides not matched to a gene: 6. CDR1 is SGDLS, CDR2 YYNGEE, per germline. This CDR3 region has 14 residues. CDR3 DNA: TGTGCCAGCAGCGGGGGACAGGGATTGGCTGAAGCTTTCTTT. Translating gives CASSGGQGLAEAFF.

The chain recombines TRBV7-2 with TRBJ1-2, with TRBD1 as a possible D gene (6 bases). The V gene's germline CDR1 is SGHTA and CDR2 FQGNSA. This CDR3 is built from 15 residues. The V end was cut by 3 bases, the J end by 4 bases, with 15 bases between. In nucleotides, the CDR3 is TGTGCCAGCAGCTTGGAGGGGGGGATGGGCTATGGCTACACCTTC. Protein product: CASSLEGGMGYGYTF.

The chain couples TRBV6-5 to TRBJ1-3; 9 nucleotides align to TRBD1. This CDR3 comprises 15 residues. Trimming cost V 6 bases and J 4 bases; bases outside gene matches: 7. Germline V lookup: CDR1 MNHEY, CDR2 SVGAGI. The CDR3 DNA follows: TGTGCCAGCAGAGCCGGGACAGGGACCGGAAACACCATATATTTT. Amino acids: CASRAGTGTGNTIYF.

V and J are TRBV5-4 and TRBJ2-2; 9 bases match TRBD2. CDR1 and CDR2 from the germline V gene are SGHNT and YYREEE (reference sequence). The CDR3 runs to 16 residues. V lost 0 bases, J lost 1 base, and 1 base stayed unmatched. CDR3 sequence: CASSLVSGGNTGELFF. The CDR3 nucleotides are TGTGCCAGCAGCTTGGTTAGCGGGGGGAACACCGGGGAGCTGTTTTTT. Full variable domain (outside the CDR3, taken from reference TRBV5-4 and TRBJ2-2): ETGVTQSPTHLIKTRGQQVTLRCSSQSGHNTVSWYQQALGQGPQFIFQYYREEENGRGNFPPRFSGLQFPNYSSELNVNALELDDSALYLCASSLVSGGNTGELFFGEGSRLTVL.

This sequence joins TRBV6-5 and TRBJ1-5; 7 bases agree with TRBD1. V shed 8 bases and J 11 bases; nucleotides not matched to a gene: 12. The CDR3 is made up of 13 amino acids. CDR1 and CDR2 (germline): MNHEY, SVGAGI. This chain's CDR3 is CASHLGQDRAQHF. CDR3 in DNA: TGTGCCAGCCATTTAGGACAGGACCGGGCCCAGCATTTT.

The chain links TRBV25-1 to TRBJ1-4; D remains ambiguous. V lost 3 bases and J 4 bases, leaving 12 bases between the germline ends. CDR3 length: 15 residues. Germline CDR1 and CDR2: MGHDK and SYGVNS. The CDR3 loop reads CASSDPGGDNEKLFF. The CDR3 nucleotides read TGTGCCAGCAGTGATCCCGGCGGAGATAATGAAAAACTGTTTTTT.

The V and J genes are TRBV7-2 and TRBJ2-7; TRBD2 might be the D (5 bases). The CDR3 loop spans 14 amino acids. Germline V gene data show CDR1 as SGHTA and CDR2 as FQGNSA. Trimming removed 1 base from V and 1 base from J, with 8 bases in between. The CDR3 DNA is TGTGCCAGCAGCTTAGAGCGGCAGTCCTACGAGCAGTACTTC. Amino acids: CASSLERQSYEQYF. Complete variable domain (other parts from reference TRBV7-2 and TRBJ2-7): GAGVSQSPSNKVTEKGKDVELRCDPISGHTALYWYRQSLGQGLEFLIYFQGNSAPDKSGLPSDRFSAERTGGSVSTLTIQRTQQEDSAVYLCASSLERQSYEQYFGPGTRLTVT.

The V gene is TRBV4-2, the J gene TRBJ1-3; 7 bases are a match to TRBD1. Looked up from germline, CDR1 is LGHNA and CDR2 is YNFKEQ. J was trimmed by 0 bases and V by 5 bases; bases with no gene match: 4. The CDR3 runs 15 residues. CDR3 in DNA: TGTGCCAGCAGCTTTAACAGGGGCTCTGGAAACACCATATATTTT. Protein sequence: CASSFNRGSGNTIYF.

The chain has TRBV7-6 and TRBJ2-2; 8 bases agree with TRBD1. The CDR3 runs 15 residues. Unmatched junction bases numbered 3, after V lost 0 bases and J lost 6 bases. Germline V gives CDR1 SGHVS, CDR2 FNYEAQ. The CDR3 protein is CASSLATGVAGELFF. The CDR3 DNA is TGTGCCAGCAGCTTAGCGACAGGGGTGGCCGGGGAGCTGTTTTTT.

V is TRBV30 and J is TRBJ2-2; tentative D call: TRBD2 (6 bases). Germline values: CDR1 GTSNPN, CDR2 SVGIG (reference sequence). V was cut by 0 bases and J by 2 bases, with 10 bases left in between. The CDR3 spans 15 residues. CDR3: CAWSVTGVNTGELFF. The DNA of the CDR3 is TGTGCCTGGAGTGTAACGGGAGTCAACACCGGGGAGCTGTTTTTT.

CDR3 sequence: CASSLEPSGSVSYNEQFF. The CDR3 nucleotides read TGCGCCAGCAGCTTGGAGCCTAGCGGGAGTGTCTCCTACAATGAGCAGTTCTTC. This chain uses TRBV5-1 with TRBJ2-1, with 10 bases identical to TRBD2. The J segment lost 0 bases and the V segment lost 0 bases, leaving 6 bases of the junction unmatched. This CDR3 spans 18 amino acids. Per germline, CDR1 SGHRS and CDR2 YFSETQ.

This clone was counted at least ten times. J is TRBJ2-3 and V is TRBV7-9; D is uncertain. Trimming pared 1 base from V and 0 bases from J, leaving 8 bases between. The CDR3 spans 15 residues. Germline CDR1 and CDR2: SEHNR and FQNEAQ (reference sequence). The CDR3 spells CASSLGTFSTDTQYF. As DNA, the CDR3 is TGTGCCAGCAGCTTAGGTACATTTAGCACAGATACGCAGTATTTT.

Notes on this clone: The sample holds other DNA sequences that translate to the same CDR3. The rearrangement uses TRBV24-1 and TRBJ2-3, with D tentatively TRBD2 (5 bases). The length of the CDR3 is 13 residues. V was cut by 9 bases and J by 2 bases, with 11 bases left in between. Germline CDR1 is KGHDR and CDR2 is SFDVKD. For the CDR3, the DNA is TGTGCCACCTCGGCGGGCTCCACAGATACGCAGTATTTT. This translates into CATSAGSTDTQYF.

CDR3 sequence: CASSYVQGEDYNSPLHF. The CDR3 bases are TGCGCCAGCAGCTACGTACAGGGTGAAGACTATAATTCACCCCTCCACTTT. The gene calls are TRBV5-1 and TRBJ1-6, with a weak D call TRBD1 (6 bases). V lost 3 bases and J lost 3, with 16 bases in between. CDR1 is SGHRS, CDR2 YFSETQ, per germline. The CDR3 spans 17 residues.

The V and J genes are TRBV6-5 and TRBJ2-1; TRBD2 aligns across 9 bases. V lost 3 bases and J lost 2; bases outside the gene matches: 5. CDR3 length: 16 residues. Germline CDR1 reads MNHEY; CDR2 reads SVGAGI. CDR3: CASSYELAGAYNEQFF. DNA of the CDR3: TGTGCCAGCAGTTATGAATTAGCGGGGGCCTACAATGAGCAGTTCTTC.

V and J are TRBV12-3 or TRBV12-4 and TRBJ1-5, with 10 bases lining up with TRBD1. The CDR3 totals 13 residues. The ends lost 3 bases at V and 7 bases at J; junction bases unmatched: 0. The CDR3 spells CASSLTGGQPQHF. The CDR3 DNA follows: TGTGCCAGCAGTTTGACAGGGGGCCAGCCCCAGCATTTT.

This chain links TRBV2 with TRBJ1-5; D remains ambiguous. The CDR3 has 15 residues. Germline V gene data show CDR1 as SNHLY and CDR2 as FYNNEI. The V gene lost 5 bases and the J gene lost 1 base, with 12 bases spanning the gap. DNA for the CDR3: TGTGCCAGCAGTAAGGAGGATGGAAGCAATCAGCCCCAGCATTTT. Protein product: CASSKEDGSNQPQHF.

This chain joins TRBV5-8 and TRBJ1-3; possible D gene TRBD1, 6 bases. Germline values: CDR1 SGHTS, CDR2 YDEGEE. Trimming pared 4 bases from V and 3 bases from J, leaving 20 bases between. This CDR3 comprises 17 residues. The CDR3 protein is CASSLGQTFSGGNTIYF. The DNA of the CDR3 is TGTGCCAGCAGCCTAGGACAGACTTTCTCGGGTGGAAACACCATATATTTT.

V gene TRBV28 combines with J gene TRBJ2-3, with 9 bases lining up with TRBD2. This CDR3 spans 17 amino acids. J was trimmed by 6 bases and V by 6 bases; bases with no gene match: 16. Germline CDR1 and CDR2: MDHEN and SYDVKM. This CDR3 reads CASRKGGWLAGTDTQYF. The DNA of the CDR3 is TGTGCCAGCAGAAAAGGGGGGTGGCTAGCGGGAACGGATACGCAGTATTTT.

This clone was observed a few times. For the CDR3, the DNA is TGTGCCAGTAGTATCGGGGGATTGAACACTGAAGCTTTCTTT. Translating gives CASSIGGLNTEAFF. The rearrangement links TRBV19 to TRBJ1-1, with D perhaps matching TRBD1 (5 bases). V was pared by 3 bases and J by 0 bases, with 8 bases between. Germline V gene sequence: CDR1 LNHDA, CDR2 SQIVND (reference sequence). The CDR3 is 14 residues long.

A few counts support this clone. This sequence joins TRBV4-1 and TRBJ2-7; the match to TRBD1 covers 8 bases. The germline V gene has CDR1 MGHRA and CDR2 YSYEKL. V lost 3 bases, J lost 1 base, and 5 bases stayed unmatched. The CDR3 has 15 amino acids. The DNA for the CDR3 is TGCGCCAGCAGCCAGCCGGGACAGGCATCCTACGAGCAGTACTTC. This sequence encodes CASSQPGQASYEQYF.

The CDR3 region is CASSLASGFGETQYF. CDR3 bases: TGTGCCAGCAGCTTGGCTAGCGGGTTTGGGGAGACCCAGTACTTC. J is TRBJ2-5 and V is TRBV5-4; 8 nucleotides align to TRBD2. In germline, CDR1 is SGHNT, CDR2 YYREEE (reference sequence). Unmatched junction bases numbered 6, after V lost 0 bases and J lost 5 bases. This CDR3 has 15 amino acids.

CDR3 region: CASSRAVSPSLLLNTEAFF. CDR3 bases: TGTGCCAGCAGTCGTGCGGTTTCTCCGTCCCTACTTTTGAACACTGAAGCTTTCTTT. This chain connects TRBV27 to TRBJ1-1; no clear D gene. From germline, CDR1 is MNHEY and CDR2 SMNVEV (reference sequence). The CDR3 sequence is 19 residues long. V lost 5 bases to trimming and J lost 0 bases, with 25 bases between them.

The chain recombines TRBV27 with TRBJ2-6; 8 nucleotides agree with TRBD2. Germline V gene sequence: CDR1 MNHEY, CDR2 SMNVEV (reference sequence). V lost 3 bases, J lost 2 bases, and 0 bases stayed unmatched. The CDR3 covers 15 residues. The DNA for the CDR3 is TGTGCCAGCAGTTTCGGGAGGGCTGGGGCCAACGTCCTGACTTTC. Its protein product is CASSFGRAGANVLTF.

This chain uses TRBV4-1 with TRBJ1-2; 10 bases are shared with TRBD1. Germline CDR1 is MGHRA and CDR2 is YSYEKL. This CDR3 is 15 amino acids long. V was pared by 4 bases and J by 2 bases, with 4 bases of the junction left unmatched. The CDR3 DNA reads TGCGCCAGCAGCCCCCGGACAGGGGGGAACTATGGCTACACCTTC. Protein: CASSPRTGGNYGYTF.

The chain is built from TRBV5-4 and TRBJ1-3, with 9 bases identical to TRBD1. CDR1 is SGHNT, CDR2 YYREEE, per germline (reference sequence). V was pared by 3 bases and J by 4 bases, with 8 bases of the junction left unmatched. There are 16 residues in the CDR3. The CDR3 DNA reads TGTGCCAGCAGCTCACGACAGGGGGGATCAGGAAACACCATATATTTT. Its protein product is CASSSRQGGSGNTIYF.

Remarks on this clone: At one of its ends the junction is not consistent with the germline gene, which may arise from a read error. The chain uses TRBV7-7 and TRBJ2-5, with 11 bases matching TRBD2. Looked up from germline, CDR1 is SSHAT and CDR2 is FNYEAQ (reference sequence). This CDR3 contains 15 residues. The CDR3 region is CASSQTSGAEETQYF. The CDR3 DNA sequence: TGTGCTAGCAGCCAGACTAGCGGGGCGGAAGAGACCCAGTACTTC.

The genes are TRBV18 and TRBJ1-4; TRBD1 agrees at 7 bases. The V segment lost 10 bases and the J segment 5 bases; nucleotides outside the gene matches: 7. CDR3 size: 13 residues. CDR1 is KGHSH and CDR2 is LQKENI in the germline V gene. The CDR3 sequence is CATSGQPNEKLFF. In nucleotides, the CDR3 is TGTGCCACCTCGGGACAGCCAAATGAAAAACTGTTTTTT. Supplemented by reference TRBV18 and TRBJ1-4, the full variable domain reads NAGVMQNPRHLVRRRGQEARLRCSPMKGHSHVYWYRQLPEEGLKFMVYLQKENIIDESGMPKERFSAEFPKEGPSILRIQQVVRGDSAAYFCATSGQPNEKLFFGSGTQLSVL.